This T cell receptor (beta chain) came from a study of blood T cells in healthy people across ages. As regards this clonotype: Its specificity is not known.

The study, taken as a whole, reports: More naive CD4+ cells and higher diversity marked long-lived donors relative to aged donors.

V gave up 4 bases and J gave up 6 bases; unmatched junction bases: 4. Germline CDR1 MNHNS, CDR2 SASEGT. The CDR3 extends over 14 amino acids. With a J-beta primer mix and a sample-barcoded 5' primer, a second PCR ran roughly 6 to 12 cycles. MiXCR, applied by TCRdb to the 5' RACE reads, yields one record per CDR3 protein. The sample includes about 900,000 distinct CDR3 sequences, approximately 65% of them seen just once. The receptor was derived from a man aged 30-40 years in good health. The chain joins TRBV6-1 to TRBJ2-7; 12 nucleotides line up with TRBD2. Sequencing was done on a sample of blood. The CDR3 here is CASSVLAGGGEQYF. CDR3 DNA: TGTGCCAGCAGTGTACTAGCGGGGGGCGGCGAGCAGTACTTC.